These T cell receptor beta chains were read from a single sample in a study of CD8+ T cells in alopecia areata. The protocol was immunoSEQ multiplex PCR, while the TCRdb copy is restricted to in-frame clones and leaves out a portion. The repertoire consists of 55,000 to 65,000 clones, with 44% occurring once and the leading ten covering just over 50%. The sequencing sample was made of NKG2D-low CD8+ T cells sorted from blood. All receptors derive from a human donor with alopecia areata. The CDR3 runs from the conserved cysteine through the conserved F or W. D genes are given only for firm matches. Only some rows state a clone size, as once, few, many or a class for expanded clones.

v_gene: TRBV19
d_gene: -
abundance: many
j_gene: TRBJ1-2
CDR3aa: CASSIDRGYYGYTF
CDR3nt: TGTGCCAGTAGTATTGACAGAGGTTACTATGGCTACACCTTC

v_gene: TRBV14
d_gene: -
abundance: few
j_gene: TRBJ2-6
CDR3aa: CASSQDRGLGGANVLTF
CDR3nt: TGTGCCAGCAGCCAAGATAGGGGCCTCGGGGGGGCCAACGTCCTGACTTTC

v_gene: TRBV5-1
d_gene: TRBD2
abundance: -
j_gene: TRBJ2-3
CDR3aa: CASSPLGGGPSTDTQYF
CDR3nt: TGCGCCAGCAGCCCCCTCGGCGGGGGGCCTAGCACAGATACGCAGTATTTT

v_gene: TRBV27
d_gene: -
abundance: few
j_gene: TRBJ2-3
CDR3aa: CASTQGTLDTQYF
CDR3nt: TGTGCCAGCACCCAGGGGACCCTAGATACGCAGTATTTT

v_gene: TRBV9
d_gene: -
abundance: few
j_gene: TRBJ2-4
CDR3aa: CASSAPGALNIQYF
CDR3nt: TGTGCCAGCAGCGCTCCAGGGGCATTAAACATTCAGTACTTC

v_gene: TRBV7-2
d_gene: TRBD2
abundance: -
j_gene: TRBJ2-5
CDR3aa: CASSSSLAGRKETQYF
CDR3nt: TGTGCCAGCAGCTCATCACTAGCGGGGAGGAAAGAGACCCAGTACTTC

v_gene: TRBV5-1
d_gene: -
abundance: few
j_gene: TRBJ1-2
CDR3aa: CASSLGTEYTF
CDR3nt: TGCGCCAGCAGCCTTGGGACGGAGTACACCTTC

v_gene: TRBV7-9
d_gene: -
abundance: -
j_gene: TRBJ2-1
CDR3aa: CASSLVAGTYNEQFF
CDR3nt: TGTGCCAGCAGCTTAGTGGCGGGGACCTACAATGAGCAGTTCTTC

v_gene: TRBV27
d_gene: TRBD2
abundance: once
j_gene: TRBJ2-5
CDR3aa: CASRGLAGGETQYF
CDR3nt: TGTGCCAGCAGAGGACTAGCGGGAGGAGAGACCCAGTACTTC

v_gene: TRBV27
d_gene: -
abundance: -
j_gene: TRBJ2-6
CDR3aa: CASSGVYVRDRDKGANVLTF
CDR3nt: TGTGCCAGCAGTGGGGTTTACGTTAGGGACCGGGATAAAGGGGCCAACGTCCTGACTTTC

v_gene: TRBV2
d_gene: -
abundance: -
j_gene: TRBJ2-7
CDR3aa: CASIGRALMEQYF
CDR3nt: TGTGCCAGCATCGGCAGGGCCCTAATGGAGCAGTACTTC

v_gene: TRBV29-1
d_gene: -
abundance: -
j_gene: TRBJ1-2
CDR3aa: CSAHPNPGYTF
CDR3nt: TGCAGCGCCCACCCCAACCCCGGCTACACCTTC

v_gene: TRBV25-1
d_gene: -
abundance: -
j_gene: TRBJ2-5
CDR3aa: CASSDENRETQYF
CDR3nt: TGTGCCAGCAGTGACGAGAATAGGGAGACCCAGTACTTC

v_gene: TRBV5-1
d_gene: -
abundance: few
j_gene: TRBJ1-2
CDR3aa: CASSLDGKNGYTF
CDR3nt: TGCGCCAGCAGCTTGGACGGAAAGAATGGCTACACCTTC

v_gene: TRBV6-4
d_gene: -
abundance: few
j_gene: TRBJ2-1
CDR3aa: CASSPRLSSYNEQFF
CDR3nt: TGTGCCAGCAGCCCAAGGCTAAGCTCCTACAATGAGCAGTTCTTC

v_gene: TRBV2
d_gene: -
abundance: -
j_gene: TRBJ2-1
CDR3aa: CASLDIEQFF
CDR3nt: TGTGCCAGCCTAGATATTGAGCAGTTCTTC

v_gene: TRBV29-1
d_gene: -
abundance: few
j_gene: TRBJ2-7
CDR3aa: CSVEEGRREQYF
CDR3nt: TGCAGCGTTGAAGAGGGAAGGCGCGAGCAGTACTTC

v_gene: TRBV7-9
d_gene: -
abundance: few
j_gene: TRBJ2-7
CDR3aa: CASSLASSTYEQYF
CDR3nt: TGTGCCAGCAGCTTAGCCAGCAGTACCTACGAGCAGTACTTC

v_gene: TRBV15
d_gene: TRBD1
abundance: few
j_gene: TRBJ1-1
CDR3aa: CATSRETGGTGANTEAFF
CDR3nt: TGTGCCACCAGCAGGGAGACGGGGGGGACAGGGGCGAACACTGAAGCTTTCTTT

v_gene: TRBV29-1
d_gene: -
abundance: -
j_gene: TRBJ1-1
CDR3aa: CSVGPAAPNTEAFF
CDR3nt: TGCAGCGTTGGCCCCGCGGCCCCGAACACTGAAGCTTTCTTT

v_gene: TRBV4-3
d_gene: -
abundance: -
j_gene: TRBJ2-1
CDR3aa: CASSQRSPYNEQFF
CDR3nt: TGCGCCAGCAGCCAAAGGAGTCCGTACAATGAGCAGTTCTTC

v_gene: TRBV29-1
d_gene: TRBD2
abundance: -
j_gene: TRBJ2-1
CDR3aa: CSVEDGIAGTSYNEQFF
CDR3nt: TGCAGCGTTGAAGACGGGATAGCGGGGACCTCCTACAATGAGCAGTTCTTC

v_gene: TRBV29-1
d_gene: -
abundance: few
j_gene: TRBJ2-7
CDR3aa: CSVEDRGSSYEQYF
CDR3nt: TGCAGCGTTGAAGATCGTGGCAGCTCCTACGAGCAGTACTTC

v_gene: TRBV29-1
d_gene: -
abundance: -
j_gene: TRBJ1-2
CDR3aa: CSATPVDGYTF
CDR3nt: TGCAGCGCGACCCCTGTGGATGGCTACACCTTC

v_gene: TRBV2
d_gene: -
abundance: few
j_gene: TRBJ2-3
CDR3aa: CASSDPMPADTQYF
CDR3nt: TGTGCCAGCAGTGACCCCATGCCGGCAGATACGCAGTATTTT

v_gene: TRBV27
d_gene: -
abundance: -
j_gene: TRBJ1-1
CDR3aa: CASRRVPMNTEAFF
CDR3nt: TGTGCCAGCAGGAGAGTCCCTATGAACACTGAAGCTTTCTTT

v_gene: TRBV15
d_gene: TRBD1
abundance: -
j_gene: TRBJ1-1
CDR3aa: CATSRGPYRGNTEAFF
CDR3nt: TGTGCCACCAGCAGGGGACCCTACAGGGGGAACACTGAAGCTTTCTTT

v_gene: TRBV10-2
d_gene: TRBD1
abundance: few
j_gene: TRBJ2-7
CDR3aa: CASRHRGPYEQYF
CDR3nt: TGCGCCAGCAGACACAGGGGCCCCTACGAGCAGTACTTC

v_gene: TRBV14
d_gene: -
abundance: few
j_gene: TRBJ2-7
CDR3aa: CASSQDDMFYEQYF
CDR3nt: TGTGCCAGCAGCCAAGACGACATGTTCTACGAGCAGTACTTC

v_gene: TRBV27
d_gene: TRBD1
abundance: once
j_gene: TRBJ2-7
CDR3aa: CASRWTGNSYEQYF
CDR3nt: TGTGCCAGCCGCTGGACAGGGAACTCCTACGAGCAGTACTTC

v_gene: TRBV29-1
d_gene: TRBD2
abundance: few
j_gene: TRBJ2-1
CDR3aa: CSVEGEGSGVTYNEQFF
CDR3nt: TGCAGCGTTGAAGGAGAGGGTAGCGGGGTTACCTACAATGAGCAGTTCTTC

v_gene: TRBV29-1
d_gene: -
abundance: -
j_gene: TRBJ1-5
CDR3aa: CSVVPGGLDQPQHF
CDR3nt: TGCAGCGTTGTCCCTGGGGGGTTGGATCAGCCCCAGCATTTT